Shown below are 8 T cell receptor beta chains from a single sample sequenced in a study of blood T cell repertoires in COVID-19. Data came from immunoSEQ multiplex PCR; TCRdb stores just in-frame clones and leaves some out. The profile shows about 100,000 clones, approximately 86% of them singletons. Material: peripheral blood. Source of these receptors: a human donor in a cohort sampled during active COVID-19.

In this sample, this clone turned up once. This chain joins TRBV6-2 or TRBV6-3 and TRBJ2-7, with a possible D match to TRBD1 (5 bases). Germline assignment: CDR1 MNHEY and CDR2 SVGEGT. The CDR3 is 15 amino acids. V lost 2 bases, J lost 3 bases, and 14 bases lay in between. CDR3: CASSYVDRGRYEQYF. In DNA, the CDR3 is TGTGCCAGCAGTTACGTTGATAGGGGCCGCTACGAGCAGTACTTC.

The chain carries TRBV19 and TRBJ2-4; D call uncertain. Trimming removed 8 bases from V and 7 bases from J, with 9 bases in between. The CDR3 runs to 11 residues. Germline CDR1 is LNHDA and CDR2 is SQIVND (reference sequence). The CDR3 loop is CASGPQNIQYF. The CDR3 DNA is TGTGCCAGTGGGCCGCAGAACATTCAGTACTTC.

The gene calls are TRBV6-1 and TRBJ1-1; TRBD1 is a possible D gene (5 bases). V was trimmed by 1 base and J by 12 bases, leaving 24 bases between them. The germline CDR1 and CDR2 sequences are MNHNS and SASEGT. The CDR3 consists of 16 residues. In DNA form, the CDR3 reads TGTGCCAGCAGTGAAGAGGGTGACAGTTCTTGGCGTGTGTCTTTCTTT. Translating it yields CASSEEGDSSWRVSFF.

This clone was found once. The rearrangement joins TRBV9 to TRBJ2-3; tentatively, D is TRBD1 (6 bases). Trimming took off 4 bases at V and 1 base at J, with 16 bases between the two ends. The CDR3 consists of 16 residues. From germline, CDR1 is SGDLS and CDR2 YYNGEE. CDR3 nucleotide sequence: TGTGCCAGCAGCCCTCGCCGGGACACTGGCACAGATACGCAGTATTTT. Translating it yields CASSPRRDTGTDTQYF. Based on the CDR3 plus reference TRBV9 and TRBJ2-3, the full variable domain is DSGVTQTPKHLITATGQRVTLRCSPRSGDLSVYWYQQSLDQGLQFLIQYYNGEERAKGNILERFSAQQFPDLHSELNLSSLELGDSALYFCASSPRRDTGTDTQYFGPGTRLTVL.

A single count supports this clone. The chain couples TRBV29-1 to TRBJ2-7; TRBD2 matches 9 bases. This CDR3 is 15 amino acids long. The V gene end was trimmed by 7 bases and the J gene end by 1 base; junction bases not matched to a gene: 11. Looked up from germline, CDR1 is SQVTM and CDR2 is ANQGSEA. The DNA for the CDR3 is TGCAGCGCCCGGCTTGGTAGCGGGAGTTCCTACGAGCAGTACTTC. This gives the protein CSARLGSGSSYEQYF.

The chain has TRBV6-5 and TRBJ2-7, with D maybe TRBD1 (6 bases). V lost 2 bases and J lost 2, with 10 bases in between. Germline V gene sequence: CDR1 MNHEY, CDR2 SVGAGI. CDR3 length: 14 residues. This CDR3 is CASSYQTGTYEQYF. The CDR3 DNA reads as TGTGCCAGCAGTTACCAGACAGGCACCTACGAGCAGTACTTC.

CDR3 DNA sequence: TGTGCCAGCAGTTACCCGGCTAGCGGTTTGTTCACAGATACGCAGTATTTT. This gives the protein CASSYPASGLFTDTQYF. J is TRBJ2-3 and V is TRBV6-2 or TRBV6-3; the match to TRBD2 covers 7 bases. There are 17 residues in the CDR3. V shed 2 bases, J shed 2 bases, and the junction held 10 bases outside the gene matches. Germline values: CDR1 MNHEY, CDR2 SVGEGT.

J is TRBJ1-1 and V is TRBV7-2; D is unresolved. V was pared by 2 bases and J by 5 bases, with 9 bases between. The CDR3 is made up of 13 amino acids. CDR1 and CDR2 from the germline V gene are SGHTA and FQGNSA. The CDR3 is CASSLIRGTEAFF. The CDR3 DNA reads TGTGCCAGCAGCTTAATAAGAGGGACTGAAGCTTTCTTT.